Shown below are 10 T cell receptor beta chains from a single sample sequenced in a study of response to subunit inactivated influenza vaccine. TCRdb re-called the RT-PCR reads with MiXCR, one entry per CDR3 protein. The sample shows roughly 700,000 distinct CDR3 sequences, 15% to 19% of them seen only once. The sample consisted of PBMCs from blood, taken 12 days after vaccination. The receptors originated from a man aged 50 or older who received an inactivated influenza vaccine.

The J gene is TRBJ1-1, the V gene TRBV5-1, with D uncertain. The length of the CDR3 is 14 residues. The ends were cut back, 4 bases at V and 2 bases at J, with 12 bases in the middle. The germline V gene encodes CDR1 SGHRS and CDR2 YFSETQ. CDR3 sequence (DNA): TGCGCCAGCAGCGGCAAAAACGTTAACACTGAAGCTTTCTTT. Translating it yields CASSGKNVNTEAFF.

In its sample, this clonotype was seen a few times. The chain employs TRBV20-1 and TRBJ1-5; D possibly corresponds to TRBD1 (6 bases). The germline gives CDR1 DFQATT, CDR2 SNEGSKA (reference sequence). V lost 5 bases to trimming and J lost 3 bases, with 17 bases between them. The CDR3 loop spans 15 amino acids. In DNA, the CDR3 is TGCAGTGCTTTACGAGCCGACAGGACCAATCAGCCCCAGCATTTT. It codes for CSALRADRTNQPQHF.

This clonotype has a handful of counts. V is TRBV20-1 and J is TRBJ1-6; 10 nucleotides line up with TRBD1. V was pared by 5 bases and J by 6 bases, with 4 bases of the junction left unmatched. Germline CDR1 reads DFQATT; CDR2 reads SNEGSKA (reference sequence). CDR3 length equals 14 residues. In DNA, the CDR3 is TGCAGTGCTTCCGGGACAGGGGTTAATTCACCCCTCCACTTT. It encodes CSASGTGVNSPLHF.

The V call is TRBV4-2, the J call TRBJ2-1; D gene uncertain. Trimming shortened V by 3 bases and J by 5 bases, and 11 bases separated the two germline ends. Germline V gives CDR1 LGHNA, CDR2 YNFKEQ. The CDR3 consists of 14 residues. This CDR3 reads CASSQNGLNNEQFF. CDR3 coding DNA: TGTGCCAGCAGCCAGAACGGGCTGAACAATGAGCAGTTCTTC.

This clonotype appeared a few times. This chain connects TRBV7-2 to TRBJ1-5; unclear D gene. This CDR3 has 15 amino acids. V was clipped by 0 bases and J by 5 bases, with 11 bases between them. The germline gives CDR1 SGHTA, CDR2 FQGNSA. The CDR3 DNA sequence: TGTGCCAGCAGCTTAGCGAACAGTTTTGATCAGCCCCAGCATTTT. Protein product: CASSLANSFDQPQHF.

The chain couples TRBV18 to TRBJ1-4; TRBD1 matches at 7 bases. V dropped 10 bases and J dropped 7; count of bases not matched to a gene: 12. The CDR3 runs 14 residues. CDR1 KGHSH and CDR2 LQKENI come from the germline V gene. The CDR3 nucleotides are TGTGCCACCCGGGGCCGGGACAGTAGTGAAAAACTGTTTTTT. It yields the protein CATRGRDSSEKLFF.

V is TRBV4-2 and J is TRBJ2-1, with TRBD1 as a possible D gene (6 bases). Deletions cut 1 base from V and 8 bases from J, with 15 bases between. This CDR3 contains 15 residues. CDR1 and CDR2 from the germline V gene are LGHNA and YNFKEQ. CDR3 sequence (DNA): TGTGCCAGCAGCCAAGGACAGGCGCCAGGCGATGAGCAGTTCTTC. Its protein product is CASSQGQAPGDEQFF.

This clonotype was detected only a few times. The V call is TRBV9, the J call TRBJ1-5; D not resolved. Trimming pared 3 bases from V and 5 bases from J, leaving 6 bases between. CDR3 length equals 12 residues. Germline assignment: CDR1 SGDLS and CDR2 YYNGEE. CDR3 sequence: CASSAGYQPQHF. CDR3 nucleotide sequence: TGTGCCAGCAGCGCCGGATATCAGCCCCAGCATTTT.

Many counts were recorded for this clonotype. The chain is built from TRBV7-9 and TRBJ1-1; no clear D gene. Trimming cost V 7 bases and J 1 base, with 7 bases left between them. Germline lookup yields CDR1 SEHNR and CDR2 FQNEAQ (reference sequence). CDR3 length equals 12 residues. CDR3 residues: CASTWGNTEAFF. CDR3 coding DNA: TGTGCCAGCACCTGGGGGAACACTGAAGCTTTCTTT.

This clonotype appeared a few times. This sequence joins TRBV10-3 and TRBJ2-1, with D maybe TRBD2 (6 bases). Germline lookup yields CDR1 ENHRY and CDR2 SYGVKD. This CDR3 is built from 13 residues. Trimming cost V 6 bases and J 4 bases, with 10 bases left between them. The CDR3 is CAIRAGTYNEQFF. The CDR3 nucleotides are TGTGCCATCAGAGCCGGGACTTACAATGAGCAGTTCTTC.